One and the same sample provided the 21 T cell receptor beta chains below, sequenced in a study of blood T cell repertoires in COVID-19. Sequencing used immunoSEQ multiplex PCR; TCRdb keeps in-frame clones, though not all of them. The data show 200,000 to 250,000 clones, roughly four fifths seen once. Sequencing input: peripheral blood. The receptor source for this set is a woman older than 75 with COVID-19, enrolled during active disease.

The chain uses TRBV5-1 and TRBJ2-1; no clear D gene. Per germline, CDR1 SGHRS and CDR2 YFSETQ. V lost 2 bases and J lost 6, with 3 bases in between. The CDR3 has 11 residues. The chain's CDR3 is CASSFLNEQFF. Here the CDR3 DNA reads TGCGCCAGCAGCTTCCTCAATGAGCAGTTCTTC.

The J gene is TRBJ2-1, the V gene TRBV15, with D hard to call. V shed 3 bases and J shed 5 bases, with 5 bases lying between them. This CDR3 has 12 residues. Germline values: CDR1 LNHNV, CDR2 YYDKDF (reference sequence). CDR3 loop: CATSSPNNEQFF. The CDR3 DNA follows: TGTGCCACCAGCAGTCCAAACAATGAGCAGTTCTTC.

The V gene is TRBV4-3, the J gene TRBJ1-6; no clear D gene. Germline V CDR1 and CDR2: LGHNA, YSLEER. The CDR3 extends over 15 amino acids. The V end was cut by 1 base, the J end by 7 bases, with 11 bases between. CDR3 loop: CASSQVRGLNSPLHF. DNA for the CDR3: TGCGCCAGCAGCCAAGTTCGAGGGTTAAATTCACCCCTCCACTTT.

The chain joins TRBV6-5 to TRBJ1-2; 7 nucleotides agree with TRBD1. CDR3 length equals 12 residues. V was clipped by 5 bases and J by 8 bases; unmatched bases: 5. The germline V gene has CDR1 MNHEY and CDR2 SVGAGI. CDR3: CASSTGTAGYTF. For the CDR3, the DNA is TGTGCCAGCAGTACCGGGACAGCAGGCTACACCTTC.

This chain joins TRBV7-8 and TRBJ1-1; 11 nucleotides match TRBD1. With 4 bases clipped from V and 5 bases from J, the junction kept 9 bases outside the gene matches. The CDR3 spans 16 residues. Per germline, CDR1 SGHVS and CDR2 FQNEAQ. The CDR3 sequence: CASSSLMGQGETEAFF. The CDR3 DNA sequence: TGTGCCAGCAGCTCGCTTATGGGACAGGGGGAAACTGAAGCTTTCTTT.

The chain joins TRBV20-1 to TRBJ2-4; D perhaps matches TRBD1 (6 bases). The germline V gene has CDR1 DFQATT and CDR2 SNEGSKA (reference sequence). The CDR3 runs 11 residues. V gave up 5 bases and J gave up 4 bases, with 6 bases separating them. The CDR3, as DNA: TGCAGTGCTGGACAGAAAAACATTCAGTACTTC. Its translation is CSAGQKNIQYF.

The gene calls are TRBV7-9 and TRBJ1-5; TRBD1 matches 8 bases. This CDR3 has 22 residues. In germline, CDR1 is SEHNR, CDR2 FQNEAQ (reference sequence). The V segment lost 5 bases and the J segment 8 bases; nucleotides outside the gene matches: 32. CDR3 in DNA: TGTGCCAGCAGCATAAGGGCCCGCGACAGGGGAAGACTATCCTGTGCCATCGAGCCCCAGCATTTT. Protein product: CASSIRARDRGRLSCAIEPQHF.

This clone was observed once. In nucleotides, the CDR3 is TGTGCCAGCAGCTTTCCTGGACAGGGAGGGCCAAACTATGGCTACACCTTC. It yields the protein CASSFPGQGGPNYGYTF. This chain connects TRBV7-9 to TRBJ1-2; 8 bases are a match to TRBD1. After removal of 3 bases from V and 2 bases from J, the junction contained 11 bases not matched to a gene. Germline V CDR1 and CDR2: SEHNR, FQNEAQ (reference sequence). This CDR3 spans 17 amino acids. The full variable domain, in which reference TRBV7-9 and TRBJ1-2 provide the parts outside the CDR3, is DTGVSQNPRHKITKRGQNVTFRCDPISEHNRLYWYRQTLGQGPEFLTYFQNEAQLEKSRLLSDRFSAERPKGSFSTLEIQRTEQGDSAMYLCASSFPGQGGPNYGYTFGSGTRLTVV.

Only a few counts were recorded for this clone. Other DNA variants within this sample encode the same CDR3. The chain employs TRBV30 and TRBJ1-6; 8 bases are shared with TRBD1. The ends lost 1 base at V and 7 bases at J; junction bases unmatched: 0. CDR3 size: 13 residues. CDR1 is GTSNPN and CDR2 is SVGIG in the germline V gene (reference sequence). CDR3 DNA sequence: TGTGCCTGGAGTGGACAGGGGAATTCACCCCTCCACTTT. This translates into CAWSGQGNSPLHF.

The V gene is TRBV7-2, the J gene TRBJ2-1; 12 nucleotides agree with TRBD2. CDR3 length: 15 amino acids. Per the germline V gene, CDR1 is SGHTA and CDR2 is FQGNSA. The junction had 6 bases not matched to a gene; V was cut back by 5 bases and J by 7 bases. For the CDR3, the DNA is TGTGCCAGCAGCCCGCCTAGCGGGAGGGGGAATGAGCAGTTCTTC. This translates into CASSPPSGRGNEQFF.

V gene TRBV4-2 combines with J gene TRBJ2-5; D unclear. The ends were cut back, 4 bases at V and 0 bases at J, with 6 bases in the middle. The CDR3 sequence is 13 residues long. Germline CDR1 LGHNA, CDR2 YNFKEQ. The chain's CDR3 is CASSPTNQETQYF. Here the CDR3 DNA reads TGTGCCAGCAGCCCTACTAACCAAGAGACCCAGTACTTC.

The V and J genes are TRBV2 and TRBJ1-1; D may be TRBD1 (6 bases). Germline loops: CDR1 SNHLY, CDR2 FYNNEI. Trimming stripped 3 bases from V and 4 bases from J, with 9 bases between. The CDR3 has 13 residues. Here the CDR3 DNA reads TGTGCCAGCAGTGACCAGGGGTTCACTGAAGCTTTCTTT. This gives the protein CASSDQGFTEAFF.

The V gene is TRBV3-1 (or the pseudogene TRBV3-2), the J gene TRBJ2-3, with 8 bases aligning to TRBD2. Germline V gives CDR1 LGHDT, CDR2 YNNKEL (reference sequence). Trimming removed 4 bases from V and 0 bases from J; junction bases left unmatched: 0. CDR3 length equals 14 residues. The CDR3 sequence: CASSPSGSTDTQYF. The CDR3 region has the DNA TGTGCCAGCAGCCCTAGCGGGAGCACAGATACGCAGTATTTT.

This clone was detected only a few times. V usage is TRBV7-3 and J usage is TRBJ1-3, with TRBD1 matching 10 bases. J was trimmed by 4 bases and V by 1 base; bases with no gene match: 4. CDR1 is SGHTA, CDR2 FQGTGA, per germline. The CDR3 loop spans 16 amino acids. CDR3 DNA: TGTGCCAGCAGCTTAATTGGACAGGGGGACGGAAACACCATATATTTT. Translating it yields CASSLIGQGDGNTIYF.

This clone occurred once. The chain uses TRBV19 and TRBJ1-2; D is perhaps TRBD1 (6 bases). The CDR3 is made up of 15 amino acids. V gave up 6 bases and J gave up 3 bases, with 17 bases separating them. CDR1 is LNHDA, CDR2 SQIVND, per germline (reference sequence). CDR3 sequence: CASRKAGGRDYGYTF. In nucleotides, the CDR3 is TGTGCCAGTAGAAAAGCGGGGGGGCGCGACTATGGCTACACCTTC.

The rearrangement uses TRBV2 and TRBJ2-7; tentative D call: TRBD1 (6 bases). Germline V CDR1 and CDR2: SNHLY, FYNNEI. Trimming removed 8 bases from V and 3 bases from J, with 17 bases in between. CDR3 length equals 14 residues. CDR3 DNA sequence: TGTGCCAGCTTGGGACAAGGGGCCAGCTACGAGCAGTACTTC. Translated: CASLGQGASYEQYF.

The chain employs TRBV11-2 and TRBJ1-4, with TRBD1 as a possible D gene (6 bases). Trimming shortened V by 5 bases and J by 4 bases, and 11 bases separated the two germline ends. The germline gives CDR1 SGHAT, CDR2 FQNNGV. This CDR3 spans 14 amino acids. CDR3 amino acids: CASSRDRINEKLFF. CDR3 coding DNA: TGTGCCAGCAGCCGTGACAGGATTAATGAAAAACTGTTTTTT. Supplemented by reference TRBV11-2 and TRBJ1-4, the full variable domain reads EAGVAQSPRYKIIEKRQSVAFWCNPISGHATLYWYQQILGQGPKLLIQFQNNGVVDDSQLPKDRFSAERLKGVDSTLKIQPAKLEDSAVYLCASSRDRINEKLFFGSGTQLSVL.

This chain joins TRBV7-9 and TRBJ2-7; 15 nucleotides agree with TRBD2. The J segment lost 4 bases and the V segment lost 5 bases, leaving 3 bases of the junction unmatched. This CDR3 region has 15 residues. Per the germline V gene, CDR1 is SEHNR and CDR2 is FQNEAQ (reference sequence). As DNA, the CDR3 is TGTGCCAGCAGCCAAGGACTAGCGGGAGGGTACGAGCAGTACTTC. This gives the protein CASSQGLAGGYEQYF.

J is TRBJ1-1 and V is TRBV2, with a weak D call TRBD1 (6 bases). The CDR3 sequence is 14 residues long. V was trimmed by 7 bases and J by 0 bases, leaving 12 bases between them. The germline gives CDR1 SNHLY, CDR2 FYNNEI. The CDR3 nucleotides are TGTGCCAGCACGGAACAGGGAATGAACACTGAAGCTTTCTTT. It translates to CASTEQGMNTEAFF.

V usage is TRBV15 and J usage is TRBJ1-2; 7 bases agree with TRBD1. The CDR3 covers 13 residues. V was pared by 4 bases and J by 8 bases, with 7 bases of the junction left unmatched. CDR1 is LNHNV and CDR2 is YYDKDF in the germline V gene (reference sequence). CDR3 in amino acids: CATSNDRVGGYTF. CDR3 bases: TGTGCCACCAGCAACGACAGGGTTGGAGGCTACACCTTC.

The rearrangement uses TRBV5-4 and TRBJ2-1, with a possible D match to TRBD1 (7 bases). Trimming removed 4 bases at V and 7 bases at J, with 21 bases between. CDR1 and CDR2 from the germline V gene are SGHNT and YYREEE (reference sequence). This CDR3 spans 16 amino acids. This chain's CDR3 is CASSLGGAQGRNEQFF. CDR3 DNA: TGTGCCAGCAGCCTAGGTGGGGCACAGGGGAGGAATGAGCAGTTCTTC.